These 14 T cell receptor beta chains came from one sample sequenced in a study of blood T cell repertoires in COVID-19. Measured with immunoSEQ multiplex PCR; TCRdb has only the in-frame clones, and not every one. The data show just over 90,000 clones, 90% seen once. Sequencing was carried out using peripheral blood. Every receptor here comes from a human donor with active COVID-19. The donor label of this sample is uncertain.

This clone was detected once. The V call is TRBV29-1, the J call TRBJ1-2, with 7 bases identical to TRBD1. Germline CDR1 and CDR2: SQVTM and ANQGSEA. Losses at the gene ends were 4 bases for V and 2 bases for J; bases not matched to a gene: 4. The CDR3 spans 13 residues. CDR3 nucleotide sequence: TGCAGCGTTGCGGCAGGGGGAAACTATGGCTACACCTTC. It specifies CSVAAGGNYGYTF.

The chain couples TRBV4-1 to TRBJ1-4; TRBD1 aligns across 11 bases. The CDR3 sequence is 16 residues long. CDR1 and CDR2 from the germline V gene are MGHRA and YSYEKL. V gave up 0 bases and J gave up 8 bases; unmatched junction bases: 5. The chain's CDR3 is CASSQDPGTGGEKLFF. DNA of the CDR3: TGCGCCAGCAGCCAAGATCCCGGGACAGGGGGAGAAAAACTGTTTTTT.

The gene calls are TRBV27 and TRBJ2-3, with D possibly TRBD2 on 6 matching bases. The V gene's germline CDR1 is MNHEY and CDR2 SMNVEV (reference sequence). The CDR3 runs to 14 residues. Trimming pared 7 bases from V and 5 bases from J, leaving 16 bases between. The CDR3 DNA reads as TGTGCCAGCACGTCTAGCGCGTTATTAGATACGCAGTATTTT. Its translation is CASTSSALLDTQYF.

This chain joins TRBV19 and TRBJ2-7, with D possibly TRBD1 on 6 matching bases. V was cut by 5 bases and J by 3 bases, with 11 bases left in between. The CDR3 contains 13 residues. The germline gives CDR1 LNHDA, CDR2 SQIVND (reference sequence). Here the CDR3 DNA reads TGTGCCAGTAGTTTTCTACAGGGCTACGAGCAGTACTTC. Amino acid sequence: CASSFLQGYEQYF.

The chain employs TRBV20-1 and TRBJ2-7; D remains ambiguous. The germline CDR1 and CDR2 sequences are DFQATT and SNEGSKA (reference sequence). This CDR3 comprises 11 residues. The V and J ends lost 3 bases and 7 bases respectively, with 10 bases between them. CDR3 DNA: TGCAGTGCTAGTAGGAGTAAGGAGCAGTACTTC. As protein: CSASRSKEQYF.

Regarding this clone: At one of its ends the junction is not consistent with the germline gene, which may arise from a read error. The chain couples TRBV3-1 (or the pseudogene TRBV3-2) to TRBJ2-1, with D perhaps matching TRBD2 (6 bases). The V gene's germline CDR1 is LGHDT and CDR2 YNNKEL (reference sequence). CDR3 length: 11 residues. The CDR3 spells CASSQGRERFF. The DNA of the CDR3 is TGTGCCAGCAGCCAAGGACGGGAGCGGTTCTTC.

The chain links TRBV19 to TRBJ1-4; D possibly corresponds to TRBD1 (5 bases). Trimming shortened V by 9 bases and J by 5 bases, and 19 bases separated the two germline ends. From germline, CDR1 is LNHDA and CDR2 SQIVND (reference sequence). The CDR3 covers 15 residues. CDR3 amino acids: CASKRLGGKNEKLFF. CDR3 sequence (DNA): TGTGCCAGCAAGCGTCTCGGGGGGAAGAATGAAAAACTGTTTTTT.

The chain recombines TRBV29-1 with TRBJ2-3, with D possibly being TRBD2 (6 bases). Trimming cost V 3 bases and J 9 bases, with 10 bases left between them. Germline CDR1 is SQVTM and CDR2 is ANQGSEA. The length of the CDR3 is 11 residues. The CDR3 reads CSVDSGRTQYF. CDR3 DNA: TGCAGCGTTGACTCGGGGAGGACGCAGTATTTT.

The rearrangement links TRBV6-4 to TRBJ2-3; 9 positions agree with TRBD2. The length of the CDR3 is 15 residues. Trimming removed 2 bases from V and 6 bases from J; junction bases left unmatched: 6. The germline V gene encodes CDR1 MRHNA and CDR2 SNTAGT. CDR3 bases: TGTGCCAGCAGTGACATTGCGGGGGGGCTGGATACGCAGTATTTT. Residues: CASSDIAGGLDTQYF.

Details on this clone: The sample carries other DNA sequences with the same CDR3. This sequence joins TRBV4-2 and TRBJ1-1; D unresolved. The CDR3 totals 14 residues. V gave up 0 bases and J gave up 0 bases, with 5 bases separating them. Germline V gene sequence: CDR1 LGHNA, CDR2 YNFKEQ. The CDR3 bases are TGTGCCAGCAGCCAAGATCGCGTGAACACTGAAGCTTTCTTT. It specifies CASSQDRVNTEAFF.

The genes are TRBV15 and TRBJ2-1; D gene uncertain. The CDR3 extends over 15 amino acids. Germline V gene sequence: CDR1 LNHNV, CDR2 YYDKDF (reference sequence). Trimming pared 2 bases from V and 2 bases from J, leaving 10 bases between. CDR3 sequence: CATSRRADTYNEQFF. CDR3 coding DNA: TGTGCCACCAGCAGACGAGCAGACACCTACAATGAGCAGTTCTTC.

The J gene is TRBJ1-5, the V gene TRBV12-3 or TRBV12-4; D is possibly TRBD1 (5 bases). The germline V and J ends were trimmed by 7 bases and 6 bases, with 13 bases remaining between them. The CDR3 has 13 residues. The CDR3 loop reads CASNPQGSQPQHF. CDR3 coding DNA: TGTGCCAGCAACCCCCAGGGTTCTCAGCCCCAGCATTTT.

The chain carries TRBV6-5 and TRBJ1-2; D ambiguous. V shed 2 bases and J shed 0 bases, with 7 bases lying between them. Germline CDR1 MNHEY, CDR2 SVGAGI. This CDR3 contains 14 residues. CDR3 DNA sequence: TGTGCCAGCAGTTACAGGGAGACTAACTATGGCTACACCTTC. Its translation is CASSYRETNYGYTF.

The chain recombines TRBV21-1 with TRBJ2-2; the D call of TRBD1 is as the table states it, not checked on the DNA. TRBV21-1 is a documented pseudogene. The CDR3 has 14 amino acids. The CDR3 spells CASSPPPVGQGLFF. The CDR3 nucleotides read TGTGCCAGCAGCCCCCCGCCTGTAGGACAGGGGCTGTTTTTT.